The 29 T cell receptor beta chains below all came from one sample that was sequenced in a study of T cells in localized non-small cell lung cancer. Sequenced by immunoSEQ multiplex PCR; TCRdb stores in-frame clones only, minus some. The sample has some 33,000 clones; about 91% are singletons. The source material was PBMCs, sampled before any cancer treatment. These receptors all come from a man between 40 and 69 years old with stage II lung adenocarcinoma.

The rearrangement links TRBV29-1 to TRBJ2-7, with TRBD1 matching over 9 bases. V dropped 4 bases and J dropped 0; count of bases not matched to a gene: 4. The CDR3 is made up of 14 amino acids. CDR1 is SQVTM, CDR2 ANQGSEA, per germline. In nucleotides, the CDR3 is TGCAGCGTTGCTAGGGACAGGGACTCCTACGAGCAGTACTTC. Protein: CSVARDRDSYEQYF.

The V gene is TRBV27, the J gene TRBJ2-7; D might be TRBD1 or TRBD2, each matching 5 bases. The CDR3 is 15 amino acids. The V gene lost 9 bases and the J gene lost 3 bases, with 21 bases spanning the gap. From germline, CDR1 is MNHEY and CDR2 SMNVEV (reference sequence). This CDR3 reads CASSRGGRFLYEQYF. DNA for the CDR3: TGTGCCAGTTCACGGGGCGGACGATTTCTCTACGAGCAGTACTTC.

CDR3 residues: CASSSGLAGDTDTQYF. CDR3 bases: TGTGCCAGCAGCTCCGGACTAGCGGGAGACACAGATACGCAGTATTTT. The chain is built from TRBV5-4 and TRBJ2-3; the match to TRBD2 covers 13 bases. This CDR3 spans 16 amino acids. V lost 3 bases and J lost 2; bases outside the gene matches: 3. Germline V lookup: CDR1 SGHNT, CDR2 YYREEE (reference sequence).

This chain links TRBV19 with TRBJ1-2, with D unresolved. The length of the CDR3 is 15 residues. V was shortened by 2 bases and J by 8 bases, with 18 bases between the two germline ends. CDR1 is LNHDA and CDR2 is SQIVND in the germline V gene (reference sequence). The CDR3 reads CASSITPAAERGYTF. The CDR3 bases are TGTGCCAGTAGTATAACTCCCGCGGCAGAAAGGGGCTACACCTTC.

The rearrangement links TRBV27 to TRBJ1-2; D may be TRBD1 (6 bases). This CDR3 region has 14 residues. CDR1 MNHEY and CDR2 SMNVEV come from the germline V gene (reference sequence). Trimming removed 4 bases from V and 4 bases from J, with 13 bases in between. The CDR3 region is CASSSLDRTYGYTF. The CDR3 coding sequence is TGTGCCAGCAGTTCTTTAGACAGGACCTATGGCTACACCTTC.

The CDR3, as DNA: TGTGCCAGCAGTGAATATCGGGACCTCTCCTACGAGCAGTACTTC. Encoded protein: CASSEYRDLSYEQYF. The V and J genes are TRBV6-1 and TRBJ2-7; D may correspond to TRBD1 or TRBD2 (5 bases each). The CDR3 has 15 amino acids. Trimming left V 2 bases short and J 0 bases short, with 11 bases between. Looked up from germline, CDR1 is MNHNS and CDR2 is SASEGT.

This clone was counted a single time. Here the CDR3 reads CAISEWETLYNEQFF. CDR3 nucleotide sequence: TGTGCCATCAGTGAGTGGGAGACCCTATACAATGAGCAGTTCTTC. This chain uses TRBV10-3 with TRBJ2-1, with D maybe TRBD2 (5 bases). The germline V gene encodes CDR1 ENHRY and CDR2 SYGVKD. CDR3 length equals 15 residues. V lost 1 base and J 4 bases, leaving 11 bases between the germline ends.

V gene TRBV18 combines with J gene TRBJ2-7; D could derive from TRBD1 or TRBD2 (5 bases each). The V end was cut by 2 bases, the J end by 6 bases, with 8 bases between. The CDR3 has 12 amino acids. CDR1 is KGHSH, CDR2 LQKENI, per germline. CDR3 sequence: CASSPEGFEQYF. CDR3 nucleotide sequence: TGTGCCAGCTCACCAGAGGGGTTCGAGCAGTACTTC. The full variable domain, its missing parts supplied by reference TRBV18 and TRBJ2-7, is NAGVMQNPRHLVRRRGQEARLRCSPMKGHSHVYWYRQLPEEGLKFMVYLQKENIIDESGMPKERFSAEFPKEGPSILRIQQVVRGDSAAYFCASSPEGFEQYFGPGTRLTVT.

This chain uses TRBV19 with TRBJ2-5, with 7 bases matching TRBD2. Looked up from germline, CDR1 is LNHDA and CDR2 is SQIVND (reference sequence). Germline trimming cut 5 bases from V and 5 bases from J; bases unmatched to any gene: 11. The CDR3 runs 15 residues. The CDR3 sequence: CASSSSGGREETQYF. As DNA, the CDR3 is TGTGCCAGTAGTTCCTCGGGCGGGAGAGAGGAGACCCAGTACTTC.

This rearrangement joins TRBV11-2 to TRBJ2-1; 8 nucleotides align to TRBD2. The length of the CDR3 is 18 residues. Trimming took 5 bases from V and 4 from J; bases not matched to a gene: 16. In germline, CDR1 is SGHAT, CDR2 FQNNGV. CDR3 in amino acids: CASSLSAAGALGYNEQFF. The CDR3 region has the DNA TGTGCCAGCAGCCTCAGCGCAGCGGGAGCGCTGGGGTACAATGAGCAGTTCTTC.

This clone has only one observation. This chain connects TRBV2 to TRBJ2-7, with no clear D. Germline lookup yields CDR1 SNHLY and CDR2 FYNNEI. Trimming took 1 base from V and 2 from J, leaving 3 bases between them. The CDR3 is 12 residues long. The DNA for the CDR3 is TGTGCCAGCAGTGAAGTGCCCTACGAGCAGTACTTC. Translated, it gives CASSEVPYEQYF.

The V gene is TRBV28, the J gene TRBJ2-3; 11 bases fit TRBD2. Trimming cost V 1 base and J 5 bases; bases outside gene matches: 5. Germline CDR1 MDHEN, CDR2 SYDVKM. The CDR3 is 16 amino acids. The CDR3 sequence: CASSLLWLAGGDTQYF. The CDR3 bases are TGTGCCAGCAGTTTATTATGGCTAGCGGGAGGAGATACGCAGTATTTT.

V gene TRBV28 combines with J gene TRBJ1-2; TRBD1 might be the D (5 bases). The V and J ends lost 5 bases and 8 bases respectively, with 12 bases between them. Germline V gene sequence: CDR1 MDHEN, CDR2 SYDVKM. This CDR3 is built from 12 residues. The CDR3 DNA follows: TGTGCCAGCAGTACCAGGGTTGGCGGCTACACCTTC. Translated: CASSTRVGGYTF.

The chain employs TRBV28 and TRBJ2-1, with D perhaps assigned TRBD1 or TRBD2 (5 bases each). The ends were cut back, 7 bases at V and 1 base at J, with 11 bases in the middle. Per germline, CDR1 MDHEN and CDR2 SYDVKM. CDR3 length: 14 amino acids. CDR3 residues: CASKSGTSYNEQFF. As DNA, the CDR3 is TGTGCCAGCAAGAGTGGGACGTCCTACAATGAGCAGTTCTTC.

The genes are TRBV7-8 and TRBJ1-2; D gene ambiguous. The CDR3 covers 13 residues. V gave up 0 bases and J gave up 2 bases, with 4 bases separating them. Germline-derived CDR1 and CDR2 are SGHVS and FQNEAQ. CDR3 residues: CASSLARNYGYTF. The CDR3 DNA reads TGTGCCAGCAGCTTAGCCAGGAACTATGGCTACACCTTC.

The gene calls are TRBV5-4 and TRBJ1-1; D unresolved. CDR1 and CDR2 from the germline V gene are SGHNT and YYREEE (reference sequence). With 3 bases removed from V and 0 bases from J, the gap between germline ends came to 6 bases. The CDR3 length is 13 residues. The CDR3 loop reads CASSSRLNTEAFF. CDR3 nucleotides: TGTGCCAGCAGCTCTCGGCTGAACACTGAAGCTTTCTTT.

This clone appeared a single time. The chain carries TRBV7-8 and TRBJ2-7, with 9 nucleotides matching TRBD1. After removal of 5 bases from V and 4 bases from J, the junction contained 6 bases not matched to a gene. The CDR3 contains 14 residues. Germline CDR1 SGHVS, CDR2 FQNEAQ. This chain's CDR3 is CASSVDRGEYEQYF. CDR3 sequence (DNA): TGTGCCAGCAGCGTGGACAGGGGAGAATACGAGCAGTACTTC.

The rearrangement links TRBV5-1 to TRBJ1-1; the D gene is possibly TRBD1 (5 bases). CDR3 length: 16 amino acids. Per germline, CDR1 SGHRS and CDR2 YFSETQ. The germline V and J ends were trimmed by 0 bases and 4 bases, with 16 bases remaining between them. The CDR3 nucleotides are TGCGCCAGCAGCTTGGACCAGGGCATATCGGGCACTGAAGCTTTCTTT. Translation: CASSLDQGISGTEAFF.

The DNA for the CDR3 is TGTGCCAGCAGTTATAGCGGCATTCAAGAGACCCAGTACTTC. Translation gives CASSYSGIQETQYF. The J gene is TRBJ2-5, the V gene TRBV27, with a weak D call TRBD2 (6 bases). From germline, CDR1 is MNHEY and CDR2 SMNVEV (reference sequence). The V gene lost 4 bases and the J gene lost 2 bases, with 11 bases spanning the gap. CDR3 length: 14 amino acids.

The chain employs TRBV19 and TRBJ2-5; perhaps TRBD1 as D (5 bases). CDR1 and CDR2 from the germline V gene are LNHDA and SQIVND (reference sequence). Trimming removed 4 bases at V and 4 bases at J, with 13 bases between. CDR3 length: 14 amino acids. The CDR3 is CASSKQVAPETQYF. The CDR3 DNA is TGTGCCAGTAGTAAACAGGTGGCCCCAGAGACCCAGTACTTC.

The chain is built from TRBV7-2 and TRBJ2-3; possibly TRBD1 or TRBD2 for D (6 bases each). The germline CDR1 and CDR2 sequences are SGHTA and FQGNSA. Trimming took 6 bases from V and 2 from J, leaving 15 bases between them. The CDR3 runs 15 residues. CDR3 sequence: CASSPGGGPTDTQYF. CDR3 nucleotide sequence: TGTGCCAGCAGTCCGGGTGGGGGGCCCACAGATACGCAGTATTTT.

J is TRBJ2-1 and V is TRBV6-4; 13 bases agree with TRBD2. This CDR3 comprises 19 residues. Germline CDR1 and CDR2: MRHNA and SNTAGT. V lost 0 bases and J lost 6; bases outside the gene matches: 11. The CDR3 protein is CASSDSGLAGAVPLNEQFF. Written as DNA, the CDR3 is TGTGCCAGCAGTGACTCAGGACTAGCGGGAGCCGTTCCCCTCAATGAGCAGTTCTTC.

The CDR3 nucleotides are TGTGCCAGCTCGCCTGTGGCCAGCGGGAAGAATGAGCAGTTCTTC. This translates into CASSPVASGKNEQFF. The chain links TRBV18 to TRBJ2-1, with TRBD2 matching 7 bases. The CDR3 runs to 15 residues. CDR1 is KGHSH, CDR2 LQKENI, per germline. V dropped 6 bases and J dropped 7; count of bases not matched to a gene: 12.

V gene TRBV19 combines with J gene TRBJ2-1; D might be TRBD2 (5 bases). Trimming shortened V by 6 bases and J by 4 bases, and 10 bases separated the two germline ends. Germline assignment: CDR1 LNHDA and CDR2 SQIVND (reference sequence). This CDR3 region has 13 residues. CDR3 nucleotides: TGTGCCAGTAGCTTCGAGCGGTACAATGAGCAGTTCTTC. This translates into CASSFERYNEQFF.

This clone was picked up a small number of times. The CDR3 protein is CASSDSGTGSYEQYF. Here the CDR3 DNA reads TGTGCCAGCAGTGATAGCGGGACAGGATCCTACGAGCAGTACTTC. V and J are TRBV25-1 and TRBJ2-7; D may be TRBD1 or TRBD2 (8 bases each). CDR3 length: 15 residues. V lost 3 bases and J 1 base, leaving 13 bases between the germline ends. The germline V gene encodes CDR1 MGHDK and CDR2 SYGVNS.

The rearrangement links TRBV5-6 to TRBJ1-1; D remains ambiguous. The CDR3 consists of 17 residues. Trimming left V 4 bases short and J 0 bases short, with 19 bases between. In germline, CDR1 is SGHDT, CDR2 YYEEEE. Written as DNA, the CDR3 is TGTGCCAGCAGCAGAGCAGTAGGGTGGTTGGTGAACACTGAAGCTTTCTTT. Translation: CASSRAVGWLVNTEAFF. Based on the CDR3 plus reference TRBV5-6 and TRBJ1-1, the full variable domain is DAGVTQSPTHLIKTRGQQVTLRCSPKSGHDTVSWYQQALGQGPQFIFQYYEEEERQRGNFPDRFSGHQFPNYSSELNVNALLLGDSALYLCASSRAVGWLVNTEAFFGQGTRLTVV.

The V gene is TRBV7-6, the J gene TRBJ2-2; D may be TRBD1 (5 bases). In germline, CDR1 is SGHVS, CDR2 FNYEAQ. The CDR3 covers 14 residues. CDR3 in DNA: TGTGTCTCAACCGCGACAGCGAACACCGGGGAGCTGTTTTTT. Its protein is CVSTATANTGELFF.

This clone came up a few times. The rearrangement uses TRBV28 and TRBJ1-1; D gene unclear. Per the germline V gene, CDR1 is MDHEN and CDR2 is SYDVKM. V lost 7 bases, J lost 5 bases, and 11 bases lay in between. The CDR3 runs 12 residues. CDR3 region: CASIDGGTEAFF. Written as DNA, the CDR3 is TGTGCCAGCATCGATGGTGGGACTGAAGCTTTCTTT. The full variable domain, in which reference TRBV28 and TRBJ1-1 provide the parts outside the CDR3, is DVKVTQSSRYLVKRTGEKVFLECVQDMDHENMFWYRQDPGLGLRLIYFSYDVKMKEKGDIPEGYSVSREKKERFSLILESASTNQTSMYLCASIDGGTEAFFGQGTRLTVV.

This chain connects TRBV14 to TRBJ2-7, with no clear D. CDR1 and CDR2 from the germline V gene are SGHDN and FVKESK. There are 15 residues in the CDR3. Trimming shortened V by 0 bases and J by 3 bases, and 12 bases separated the two germline ends. CDR3 in amino acids: CASSQDLGHFYEQYF. DNA for the CDR3: TGTGCCAGCAGCCAAGATCTTGGGCACTTCTACGAGCAGTACTTC.